The TCR beta chain under discussion was sequenced for a study of shared clonotypes between healthy human individuals. CDR3 size: 13 residues. V was pared by 7 bases and J by 7 bases, with 7 bases of the junction left unmatched. Germline V CDR1 and CDR2: SNHLY, FYNNEI. Once extracted for a subset, genomic DNA was divided evenly among several immunoSEQ plates. Replicate sorted-subset PCRs were loaded with around 220 ng DNA, 31,000 or so T cell genomes. The repertoire was sequenced with immunoSEQ multiplex PCR; TCRdb's copy has only in-frame clones and lacks some. Of around 1.6 million clones listed, around 98% are singletons. With respect to this clone: Its antigen is not known.

Notes on the study in general: Despite large depth, rarefaction showed incomplete sorted-subset sequencing. Generation of non-shared clonotypes was less probable than generation of clonotypes shared by all four donors.

The sequenced sample was naive CD4+ T cells sorted from blood. Subset here: CD45RA+ positively selected. The clonotype comes from a man in his thirties or forties in good health. This sequence joins TRBV2 and TRBJ2-5, with 9 bases fitting TRBD2. The CDR3: CASTRTSEGTQYF. Here the CDR3 DNA reads TGTGCCAGCACAAGGACTAGCGAGGGGACCCAGTACTTC.